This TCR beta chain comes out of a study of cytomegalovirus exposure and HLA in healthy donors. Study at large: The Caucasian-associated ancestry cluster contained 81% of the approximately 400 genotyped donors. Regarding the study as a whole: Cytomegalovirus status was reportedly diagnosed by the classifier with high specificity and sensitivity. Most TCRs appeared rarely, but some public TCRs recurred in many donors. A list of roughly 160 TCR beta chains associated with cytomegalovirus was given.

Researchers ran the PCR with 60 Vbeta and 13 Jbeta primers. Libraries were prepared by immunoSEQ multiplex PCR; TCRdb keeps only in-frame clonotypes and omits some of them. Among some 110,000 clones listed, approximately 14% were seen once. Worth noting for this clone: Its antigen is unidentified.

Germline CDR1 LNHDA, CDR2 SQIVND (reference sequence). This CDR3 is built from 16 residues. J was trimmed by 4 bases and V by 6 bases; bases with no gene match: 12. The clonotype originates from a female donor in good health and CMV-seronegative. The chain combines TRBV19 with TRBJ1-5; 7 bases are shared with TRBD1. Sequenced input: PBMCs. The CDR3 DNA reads TGTGCCAGTAGCCCGACAGGGATTATCGGAAATCAGCCCCAGCATTTT. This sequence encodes CASSPTGIIGNQPQHF.